This record concerns one T cell receptor (beta chain) sequence. As processed by the authors: It was from reference gene primer amplification that nucleated cell counts were estimated. Method: immunoSEQ multiplex PCR; TCRdb's copy keeps in-frame clones and lacks some. The D gene and trimming were derived from the DNA, and the V and J assignments and clone size from that table. The sample consists of about 270,000 clones, approximately 85% of them appearing once. This sample stems from a study of blood T cell repertoires in COVID-19. Participants, about 18 to 100 years old, spanned about two dozen US areas. Two negative PCRs, clearance, or symptom resolution were required of recovered Cohort 3 donors. This CDR3 comprises 13 residues. The V end was cut by 6 bases, the J end by 4 bases, with 10 bases between.

Sequencing was carried out using PBMCs or T cells enriched from blood (not recorded which). The chain recombines TRBV12-3 or TRBV12-4 with TRBJ1-5, with D maybe TRBD1 (5 bases). The TCR was taken from a woman younger than 45 who had recovered from COVID-19. The CDR3 nucleotides read TGTGCCAGCAGCGGGACTGTAAATCAGCCCCAGCATTTT. It codes for CASSGTVNQPQHF.